Sequencing of this T cell receptor (beta chain) was carried out in a study of shared clonotypes between healthy human individuals. V shed 6 bases and J 0 bases; nucleotides not matched to a gene: 3. CDR1 is LNHDA, CDR2 SQIVND, per germline (reference sequence). The CDR3 is made up of 15 amino acids. TCRdb's table, derived via immunoSEQ multiplex PCR, lists solely in-frame clones and lacks some. The sample carries some 1 million clones, approximately 70% recorded once. The genes are TRBV19 and TRBJ2-1; 9 nucleotides agree with TRBD2. The source is a man between 18 and 29 years old in good health. The sample consisted of memory CD4+ T cells sorted from blood. Indicated subset: CD45RA-negative fraction. CDR3 in amino acids: CASRISGSSYNEQFF. DNA of the CDR3: TGTGCCAGTAGGATTAGCGGGAGCTCCTACAATGAGCAGTTCTTC. Full variable domain (outside the CDR3, taken from reference TRBV19 and TRBJ2-1): DGGITQSPKYLFRKEGQNVTLSCEQNLNHDAMYWYRQDPGQGLRLIYYSQIVNDFQKGDIAEGYSVSREKKESFPLTVTSAQKNPTAFYLCASRISGSSYNEQFFGPGTRLTVL.